The 12 T cell receptor beta chains listed next were all sequenced from one sample in a study of CD8+CD57+ T cells in acquired aplastic anemia. Patients who underwent sequencing had shown CD8+CD57+ cell expansion by flow cytometry. According to the study, genomic DNA was the template for TCR beta VDJ and CDR3 profiling. TCRdb recomputed calls from the reads with MiXCR, one row per CDR3 protein. The data show a few hundred thousand distinct CDR3 sequences, around 82% seen once. The sample consisted of sorted CD4+, CD8+, or CD8+CD57+ T cells (not recorded which) from PBMCs. These receptors originate from a human donor with aplastic anemia.

This chain connects TRBV2 to TRBJ1-3; D not certain. With the DNA end fitting TRBJ2-6 better, the J assignment may be wrong. The CDR3 loop spans 15 amino acids. The germline gives CDR1 SNHLY, CDR2 FYNNEI. The CDR3 region is CASSVVERGANVLTF. For the CDR3, the DNA is TGTGCCAGCAGTGTGGTGGAGCGTGGGGCCAACGTCCTGACTTTC.

V and J are TRBV5-1 and TRBJ2-1; D unclear. Trimming shortened V by 0 bases and J by 8 bases, and 12 bases separated the two germline ends. The CDR3 covers 14 residues. CDR1 SGHRS and CDR2 YFSETQ come from the germline V gene. The CDR3 bases are TGCGCCAGCAGCTTGGTTGGCTGCGCCTATGAGCAGTTCTTC. This gives the protein CASSLVGCAYEQFF.

This clonotype came up once. The rearrangement uses TRBV19 and TRBJ2-7; D is perhaps TRBD2 (5 bases). The CDR3 runs to 16 residues. Germline CDR1 reads LNHDA; CDR2 reads SQIVND (reference sequence). CDR3 in amino acids: CASSIPSGAYLDQLYV. CDR3 coding DNA: TGTGCCAGCAGTATACCGAGCGGAGCCTACCTGGACCAGTTGTACGTC.

To note about this clonotype: A read error may account for a junction end that differs from germline. The chain couples TRBV11-3 to TRBJ2-1; possible D gene TRBD1, 8 bases. Germline assignment: CDR1 SGHNT and CDR2 YENEEA. The CDR3 has 15 amino acids. The CDR3 here is CATSIDLQGGNEQFF. DNA for the CDR3: TGTGCCACCAGCATAGATCTACAGGGGGGGAATGAGCAGTTCTTC.

The gene calls are TRBV2 and TRBJ2-3; D is unclear. The DNA end lines up better with TRBJ2-7; the J call may be wrong. Germline V gene lookup returns CDR1 SNHLY and CDR2 FYNNEI. This CDR3 contains 13 residues. The CDR3 DNA sequence: TGTGCCACCAAGCAGGTGATCGGAGACGAGCAGTACGTC. Protein: CATKQVIGDEQYV.

The rearrangement links TRBV24-1 to TRBJ2-2; D is unresolved. Germline lookup yields CDR1 KGHDR and CDR2 SFDVKD. With 12 bases removed from V and 8 bases from J, the gap between germline ends came to 12 bases. The CDR3 contains 11 residues. In DNA form, the CDR3 reads TGTGCCTCTCGTGCCCCAGGGGAGCTGTTTTTT. Residues: CASRAPGELFF.

This clonotype was detected a few times. V and J are TRBV9 and TRBJ2-3; unclear D gene. Germline-derived CDR1 and CDR2 are SGDLS and YYNGEE. This CDR3 is built from 15 residues. V was shortened by 0 bases and J by 12 bases, with 20 bases between the two germline ends. The CDR3 DNA follows: TGTGCCAGCAGCGTAGACAGCGCCTCCTCTAATTCACAGTATTTT. Its translation: CASSVDSASSNSQYF.

This sequence joins TRBV9 and TRBJ2-2, with D perhaps TRBD1 or TRBD2 (6 bases each). V lost 0 bases and J 15 bases, leaving 21 bases between the germline ends. The CDR3 consists of 15 residues. Germline V gene sequence: CDR1 SGDLS, CDR2 YYNGEE. As DNA, the CDR3 is TGTGCCAGCAGCGTAGAGGACTATCACCTGGGGGACATGTTTTTT. Translation: CASSVEDYHLGDMFF.

Note on this clonotype: A junction end diverges from the germline sequence, so it may reflect a read error. This chain joins TRBV7-8 and TRBJ2-7, with D tentatively TRBD2 (5 bases). CDR1 is SGHVS and CDR2 is FQNEAQ in the germline V gene. The CDR3 length is 15 residues. The CDR3 region is CASSLAGALDTQQCF. CDR3 in DNA: TGTGCCAGCAGCTTAGCGGGAGCCCTCGATACGCAGCAGTGCTTC.

The table lists this clonotype with a count of one. V gene TRBV2 combines with J gene TRBJ1-2; D is possibly TRBD1 (5 bases). Deletions cut 1 base from V and 5 bases from J, with 14 bases between. The CDR3 is made up of 15 amino acids. Germline V gene lookup returns CDR1 SNHLY and CDR2 FYNNEI. As DNA, the CDR3 is TGTGCCAGCAGTGAAGGGGGGGGGATGAGTTATGGCTACACCTTC. Amino acids: CASSEGGGMSYGYTF.

The rearrangement uses TRBV9 and TRBJ2-5; maybe TRBD1 (6 bases). The V end was cut by 4 bases, the J end by 12 bases, with 22 bases between. The V gene's germline CDR1 is SGDLS and CDR2 YYNGEE. This CDR3 contains 14 residues. As DNA, the CDR3 is TGTGCCAGCAGCAGGGGGTCCAGCCAAGAGACGGAGTACTTC. Protein: CASSRGSSQETEYF. Filled out from reference TRBV9 and TRBJ2-5, the complete variable domain reads DSGVTQTPKHLITATGQRVTLRCSPRSGDLSVYWYQQSLDQGLQFLIQYYNGEERAKGNILERFSAQQFPDLHSELNLSSLELGDSALYFCASSRGSSQETEYFGPGTRLLVL.

Remarks on this clonotype: The limits of the CDR3 on the DNA are not certain, so only TCRdb's listed CDR3 is given. V is TRBV7-9 and J is TRBJ2-3; TRBD2 was called by the table and not checked on the DNA. CDR1 SEHNR and CDR2 FQNEAQ come from the germline V gene (reference sequence). The CDR3 is 14 residues long, ends included. The CDR3 is CASSWSDEQFFGPF.